The 15 T cell receptor beta chains below all came from one sample that was sequenced in a study of blood T cell repertoires in COVID-19. Repertoires were generated with immunoSEQ multiplex PCR, while TCRdb's copy carries only in-frame clones and drops some. The sample contains some 170,000 clones, more than 75% of which appear only once. The sequencing sample was made of peripheral blood. The receptors stem from a woman aged 70-85 years with acute or convalescent COVID-19.

This clone appeared a few times. The chain has TRBV6-2 or TRBV6-3 and TRBJ1-5; TRBD1 is a possible D gene (5 bases). Germline-derived CDR1 and CDR2 are MNHEY and SVGEGT. The length of the CDR3 is 16 residues. Trimming stripped 2 bases from V and 2 bases from J, with 13 bases between. The CDR3 region has the DNA TGTGCCAGCAGTTACAGGTCGACAGCCCGCAATCAGCCCCAGCATTTT. Amino acids: CASSYRSTARNQPQHF.

This chain joins TRBV30 and TRBJ2-2; TRBD2 matches at 15 bases. This CDR3 comprises 19 residues. Germline V gene lookup returns CDR1 GTSNPN and CDR2 SVGIG (reference sequence). The trim removed 4 bases at V and 5 bases at J, leaving 14 bases unmatched. CDR3 DNA: TGTGCCTGGACCCGACCCGGGACTAGCGGGAGGTCGAGGACCGGGGAGCTGTTTTTT. It is translated as CAWTRPGTSGRSRTGELFF.

The V and J genes are TRBV30 and TRBJ2-3, with 11 bases matching TRBD2. Germline CDR1 reads GTSNPN; CDR2 reads SVGIG (reference sequence). V dropped 3 bases and J dropped 6; count of bases not matched to a gene: 11. The CDR3 sequence is 16 residues long. DNA for the CDR3: TGTGCCTGGAGCTCCGGGGGGACTAGCGGAGGCGATACGCAGTATTTT. Its translation: CAWSSGGTSGGDTQYF. Full variable domain (outside the CDR3, taken from reference TRBV30 and TRBJ2-3): SQTIHQWPATLVQPVGSPLSLECTVEGTSNPNLYWYRQAAGRGLQLLFYSVGIGQISSEVPQNLSASRPQDRQFILSSKKLLLSDSGFYLCAWSSGGTSGGDTQYFGPGTRLTVL.

V and J are TRBV9 and TRBJ2-2; 10 positions match TRBD1. V shed 4 bases, J shed 9 bases, and the junction held 12 bases outside the gene matches. This CDR3 has 16 amino acids. Per the germline V gene, CDR1 is SGDLS and CDR2 is YYNGEE. The CDR3 protein is CASSPTPGQGIRELFF. In nucleotides, the CDR3 is TGTGCCAGCAGCCCGACCCCGGGACAGGGGATAAGGGAGCTGTTTTTT.

The V call is TRBV28, the J call TRBJ1-1; 8 bases align to TRBD1. Trimming cost V 7 bases and J 5 bases; bases outside gene matches: 9. This CDR3 is built from 14 residues. Germline V gene sequence: CDR1 MDHEN, CDR2 SYDVKM. The CDR3 region has the DNA TGTGCCAGCACAATAGACAGGGGAGGGACTGAAGCTTTCTTT. Its protein is CASTIDRGGTEAFF.

This rearrangement joins TRBV27 to TRBJ2-3; D may be TRBD2 (5 bases). CDR1 and CDR2 (germline): MNHEY, SMNVEV (reference sequence). The CDR3 is 15 amino acids. V was shortened by 5 bases and J by 2 bases, with 14 bases between the two germline ends. CDR3 protein: CASSPAMRATDTQYF. The DNA of the CDR3 is TGTGCCAGCAGTCCCGCGATGAGGGCCACAGATACGCAGTATTTT.

This clone was picked up many times. This chain connects TRBV7-6 to TRBJ1-1; D might be TRBD1 (6 bases). Germline V gene sequence: CDR1 SGHVS, CDR2 FNYEAQ. This CDR3 comprises 14 residues. V lost 5 bases and J 1 base, leaving 11 bases between the germline ends. The CDR3 sequence: CASSLDRTNTEAFF. CDR3 nucleotides: TGTGCCAGCAGCCTCGACAGGACGAACACTGAAGCTTTCTTT.

The V gene is TRBV19, the J gene TRBJ2-7, with D possibly TRBD1 on 6 matching bases. The CDR3 extends over 14 amino acids. Germline CDR1 reads LNHDA; CDR2 reads SQIVND (reference sequence). The V and J ends lost 3 bases and 0 bases respectively, with 9 bases between them. The CDR3 loop reads CASSIRDNSYEQYF. CDR3 nucleotide sequence: TGTGCCAGTAGTATTCGGGACAACTCCTACGAGCAGTACTTC.

V and J are TRBV7-2 and TRBJ1-3, with D possibly being TRBD1 (6 bases). The CDR3 length is 15 residues. Germline-derived CDR1 and CDR2 are SGHTA and FQGNSA. The V end was cut by 4 bases, the J end by 1 base, with 11 bases between. Written as DNA, the CDR3 is TGTGCCAGCAGCTGGGACACAACTTCTGGAAACACCATATATTTT. Translating it yields CASSWDTTSGNTIYF.

The sample holds one count of this clone. The chain joins TRBV3-1 (or the pseudogene TRBV3-2) to TRBJ2-7; 7 bases map to TRBD1. The J segment lost 4 bases and the V segment lost 2 bases, leaving 20 bases of the junction unmatched. CDR1 is LGHDT, CDR2 YNNKEL, per germline (reference sequence). This CDR3 has 19 amino acids. The DNA of the CDR3 is TGTGCCAGCAGCCAAAGGGGGCAGCCGCCCGGAGGTAACTCTTACGAGCAGTACTTC. It specifies CASSQRGQPPGGNSYEQYF.

CDR3 in amino acids: CASRSADRGSNQPQHF. DNA for the CDR3: TGTGCCAGCAGGTCGGCCGACAGGGGTAGCAATCAGCCCCAGCATTTT. The chain employs TRBV28 and TRBJ1-5, with 8 bases matching TRBD1. The CDR3 consists of 16 residues. The V gene's germline CDR1 is MDHEN and CDR2 SYDVKM. Trimming took 6 bases from V and 0 from J; bases not matched to a gene: 7.

V usage is TRBV7-9 and J usage is TRBJ1-1; D may be TRBD1 (5 bases). Germline V gene lookup returns CDR1 SEHNR and CDR2 FQNEAQ (reference sequence). Trimming cost V 7 bases and J 1 base, with 22 bases left between them. This CDR3 is built from 17 residues. The DNA for the CDR3 is TGTGCCAGCAACCTCGCCCGCGGCAGGGAAGCGAACACTGAAGCTTTCTTT. Its protein product is CASNLARGREANTEAFF.

The genes are TRBV6-1 and TRBJ2-7; D gene ambiguous. Germline lookup yields CDR1 MNHNS and CDR2 SASEGT. This CDR3 has 16 residues. V lost 3 bases to trimming and J lost 0 bases, with 15 bases between them. CDR3 coding DNA: TGTGCCAGCAGTGATCGGATAGGCGGAGACTCCTACGAGCAGTACTTC. Its translation is CASSDRIGGDSYEQYF.

V and J are TRBV3-1 (or the pseudogene TRBV3-2) and TRBJ1-2; the D gene is possibly TRBD1 (5 bases). The length of the CDR3 is 12 residues. The germline CDR1 and CDR2 sequences are LGHDT and YNNKEL (reference sequence). V was cut by 1 base and J by 7 bases, with 7 bases left in between. CDR3 in DNA: TGTGCCAGCAGCCAAGTTGGGGCTGGCTACACCTTC. Translating it yields CASSQVGAGYTF.

CDR3 sequence reads: CASARVIAGGNEQFF. The CDR3 coding sequence is TGTGCCAGCGCCAGGGTCATAGCGGGGGGAAATGAGCAGTTCTTC. V and J are TRBV9 and TRBJ2-1; 10 bases align to TRBD2. The germline gives CDR1 SGDLS, CDR2 YYNGEE. Trimming took 7 bases from V and 7 from J; bases not matched to a gene: 11. This CDR3 has 15 residues.